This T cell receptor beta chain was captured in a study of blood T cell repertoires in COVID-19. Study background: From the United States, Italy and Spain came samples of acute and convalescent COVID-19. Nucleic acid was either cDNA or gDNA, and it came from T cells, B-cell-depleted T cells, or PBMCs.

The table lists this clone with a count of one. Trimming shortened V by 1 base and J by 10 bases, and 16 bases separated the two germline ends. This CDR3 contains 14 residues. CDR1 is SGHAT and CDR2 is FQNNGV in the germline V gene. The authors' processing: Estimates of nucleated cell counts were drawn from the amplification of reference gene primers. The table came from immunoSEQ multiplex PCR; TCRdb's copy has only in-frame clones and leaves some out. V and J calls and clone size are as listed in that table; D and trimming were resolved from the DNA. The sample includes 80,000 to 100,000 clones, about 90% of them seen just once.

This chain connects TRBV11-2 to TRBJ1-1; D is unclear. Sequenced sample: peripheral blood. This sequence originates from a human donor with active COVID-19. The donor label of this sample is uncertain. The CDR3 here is CASSLVMREGGAFF. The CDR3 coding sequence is TGTGCCAGCAGCTTAGTGATGAGGGAGGGAGGAGCTTTCTTT.